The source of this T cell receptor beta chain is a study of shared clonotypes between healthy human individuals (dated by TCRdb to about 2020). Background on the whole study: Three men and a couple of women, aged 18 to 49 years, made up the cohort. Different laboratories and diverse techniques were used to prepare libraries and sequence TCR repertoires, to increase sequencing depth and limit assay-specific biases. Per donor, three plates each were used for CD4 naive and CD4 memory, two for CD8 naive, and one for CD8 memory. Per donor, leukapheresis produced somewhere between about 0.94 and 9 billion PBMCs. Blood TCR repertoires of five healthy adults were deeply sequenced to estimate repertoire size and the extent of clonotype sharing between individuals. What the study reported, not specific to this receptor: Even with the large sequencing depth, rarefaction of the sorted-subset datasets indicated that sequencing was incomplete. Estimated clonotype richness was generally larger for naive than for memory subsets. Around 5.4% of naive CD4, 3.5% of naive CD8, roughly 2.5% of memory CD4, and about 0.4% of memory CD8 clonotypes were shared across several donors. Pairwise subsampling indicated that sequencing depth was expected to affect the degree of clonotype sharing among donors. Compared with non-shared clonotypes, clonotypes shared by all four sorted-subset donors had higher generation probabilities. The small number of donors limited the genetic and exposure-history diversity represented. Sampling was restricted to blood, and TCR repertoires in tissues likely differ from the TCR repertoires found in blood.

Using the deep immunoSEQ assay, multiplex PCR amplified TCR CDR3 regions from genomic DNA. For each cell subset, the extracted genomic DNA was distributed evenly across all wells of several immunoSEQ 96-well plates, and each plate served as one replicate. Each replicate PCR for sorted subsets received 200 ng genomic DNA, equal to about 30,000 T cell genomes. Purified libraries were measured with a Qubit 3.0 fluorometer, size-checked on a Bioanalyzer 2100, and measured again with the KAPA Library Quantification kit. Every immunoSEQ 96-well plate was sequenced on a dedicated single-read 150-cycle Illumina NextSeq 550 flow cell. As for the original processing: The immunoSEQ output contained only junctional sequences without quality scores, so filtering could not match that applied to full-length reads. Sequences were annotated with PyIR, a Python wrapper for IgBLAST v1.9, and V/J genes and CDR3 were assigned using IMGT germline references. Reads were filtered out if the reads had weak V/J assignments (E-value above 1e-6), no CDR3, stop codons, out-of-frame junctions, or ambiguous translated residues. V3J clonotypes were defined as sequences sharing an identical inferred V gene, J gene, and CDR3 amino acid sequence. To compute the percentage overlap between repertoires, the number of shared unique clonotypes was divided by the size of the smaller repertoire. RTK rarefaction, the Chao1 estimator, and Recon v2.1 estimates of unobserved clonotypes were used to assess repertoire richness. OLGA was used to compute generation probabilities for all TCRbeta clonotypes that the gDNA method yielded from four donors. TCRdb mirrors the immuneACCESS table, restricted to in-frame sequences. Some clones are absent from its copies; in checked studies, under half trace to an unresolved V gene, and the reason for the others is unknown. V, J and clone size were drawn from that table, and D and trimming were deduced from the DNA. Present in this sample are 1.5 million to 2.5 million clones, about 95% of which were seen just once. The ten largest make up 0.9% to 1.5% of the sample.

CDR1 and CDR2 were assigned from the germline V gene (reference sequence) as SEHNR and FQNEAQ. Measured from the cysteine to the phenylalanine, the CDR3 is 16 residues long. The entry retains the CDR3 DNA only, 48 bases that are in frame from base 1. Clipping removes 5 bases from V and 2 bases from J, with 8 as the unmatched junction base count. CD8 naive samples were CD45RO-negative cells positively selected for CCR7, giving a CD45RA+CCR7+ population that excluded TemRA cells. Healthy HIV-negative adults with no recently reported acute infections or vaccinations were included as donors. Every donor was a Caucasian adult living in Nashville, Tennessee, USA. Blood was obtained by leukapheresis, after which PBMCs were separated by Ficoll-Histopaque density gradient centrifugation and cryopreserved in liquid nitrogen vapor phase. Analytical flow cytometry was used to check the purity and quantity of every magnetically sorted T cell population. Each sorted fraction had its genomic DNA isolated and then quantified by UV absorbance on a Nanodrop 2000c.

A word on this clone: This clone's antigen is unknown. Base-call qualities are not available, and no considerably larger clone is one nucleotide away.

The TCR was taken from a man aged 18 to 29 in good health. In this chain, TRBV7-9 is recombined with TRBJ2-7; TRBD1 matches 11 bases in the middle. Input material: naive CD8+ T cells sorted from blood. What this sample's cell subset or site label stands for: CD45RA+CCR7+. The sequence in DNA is TGTGCCAGCAGCAATCCCCCGGGACAGGGGGCCTACGAGCAGTACTTC. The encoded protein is CASSNPPGQGAYEQYF. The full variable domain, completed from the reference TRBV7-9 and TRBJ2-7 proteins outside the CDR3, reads DTGVSQNPRHKITKRGQNVTFRCDPISEHNRLYWYRQTLGQGPEFLTYFQNEAQLEKSRLLSDRFSAERPKGSFSTLEIQRTEQGDSAMYLCASSNPPGQGAYEQYFGPGTRLTVT.